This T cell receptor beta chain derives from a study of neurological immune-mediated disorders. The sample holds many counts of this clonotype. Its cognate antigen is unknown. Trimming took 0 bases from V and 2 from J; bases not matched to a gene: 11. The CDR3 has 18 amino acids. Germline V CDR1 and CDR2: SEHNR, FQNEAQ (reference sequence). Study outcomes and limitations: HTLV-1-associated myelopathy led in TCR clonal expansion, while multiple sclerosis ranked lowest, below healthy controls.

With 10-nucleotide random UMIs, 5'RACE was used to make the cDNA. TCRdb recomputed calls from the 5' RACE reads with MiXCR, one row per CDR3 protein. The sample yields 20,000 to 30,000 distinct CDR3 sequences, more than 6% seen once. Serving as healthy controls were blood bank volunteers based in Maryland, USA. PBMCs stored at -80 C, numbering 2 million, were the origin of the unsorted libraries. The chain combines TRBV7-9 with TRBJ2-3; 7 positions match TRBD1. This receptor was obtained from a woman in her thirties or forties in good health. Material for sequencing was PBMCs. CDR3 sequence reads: CASSLALEGTVNTDTQYF. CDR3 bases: TGTGCCAGCAGCTTAGCGCTCGAGGGGACAGTAAACACAGATACGCAGTATTTT.